This entry is about one T cell receptor beta chain. With 4 bases clipped from V and 2 bases from J, the junction kept 5 bases outside the gene matches. CDR3 size: 15 residues. CDR1 is SGHKS and CDR2 is YYEKEE in the germline V gene (reference sequence). The data are from a study of blood T cell repertoires in COVID-19. Study-level background: Acute and convalescent COVID-19 specimens originated in the United States, Italy and Spain. T cells, B-cell-depleted T cells, or PBMCs supplied cDNA or gDNA.

In the source study's methods: Estimates of nucleated cell counts were drawn from the amplification of reference gene primers. Assay: immunoSEQ multiplex PCR; the TCRdb copy retains only in-frame clones and omits some. For V, J and clone size, that table is used; D and trimming come from the DNA. Of under 350,000 clones in the sample, 85% to 90% were seen once. Sequenced: peripheral blood. This receptor was obtained from a man in his forties with acute or convalescent COVID-19. The V call is TRBV5-5, the J call TRBJ2-3; 9 nucleotides line up with TRBD1. The chain's CDR3 is CASSRGDRDTDTQYF. The CDR3 nucleotides are TGTGCCAGCAGCCGAGGGGACAGGGACACAGATACGCAGTATTTT.